The clone carrying this T cell receptor (beta chain) showed up just once. The record originates from a study of blood T cell repertoires in COVID-19. Profiling relied on immunoSEQ multiplex PCR, and the TCRdb table lists in-frame clones only, not all of them. In the table there are about 310,000 clones, roughly 84% of which are singletons. The receptor's source is a man aged 45-65 years with active or convalescent COVID-19. Input material: peripheral blood.

In DNA form, the CDR3 reads TGTGCCAGCAGCCTCCATCTACTAGCTTACAATGAGCAGTTCTTC. Translation: CASSLHLLAYNEQFF. The chain recombines TRBV4-2 with TRBJ2-1; TRBD2 might be the D (6 bases). The CDR3 runs 15 residues. V dropped 4 bases and J dropped 4 bases, with 14 bases sitting between them. Germline V gives CDR1 LGHNA, CDR2 YNFKEQ.